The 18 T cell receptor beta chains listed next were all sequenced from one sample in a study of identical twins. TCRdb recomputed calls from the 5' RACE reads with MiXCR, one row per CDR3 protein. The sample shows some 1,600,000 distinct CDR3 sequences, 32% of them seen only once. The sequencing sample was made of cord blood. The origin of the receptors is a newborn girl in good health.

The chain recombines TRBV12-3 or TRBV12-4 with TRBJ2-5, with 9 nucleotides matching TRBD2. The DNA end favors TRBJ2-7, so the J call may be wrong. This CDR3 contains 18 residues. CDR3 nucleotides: TGTGCCAGCAGTTTAGGTACAGCGATGGGACTAGCAGCCTACGAGCAGTACTTC. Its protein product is CASSLGTAMGLAAYEQYF.

The CDR3 DNA sequence: TGTGCCACCAGTGTTGGGGGCAACCCAGGCTCCTACGAGCAGTACTTC. This codes for CATSVGGNPGSYEQYF. This chain uses TRBV24-1 with TRBJ2-7, with D maybe TRBD1 (6 bases). The germline V gene encodes CDR1 KGHDR and CDR2 SFDVKD. Trimming removed 5 bases from V and 0 bases from J, with 16 bases in between. The CDR3 runs to 16 residues.

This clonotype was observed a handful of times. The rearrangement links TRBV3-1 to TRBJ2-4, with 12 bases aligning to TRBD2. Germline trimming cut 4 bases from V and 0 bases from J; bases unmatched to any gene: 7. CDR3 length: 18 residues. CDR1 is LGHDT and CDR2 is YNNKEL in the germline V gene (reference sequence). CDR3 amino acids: CASSLGTSGPLAKNIQYF. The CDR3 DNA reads TGTGCCAGCAGCCTCGGGACTAGCGGGCCGCTAGCCAAAAACATTCAGTACTTC.

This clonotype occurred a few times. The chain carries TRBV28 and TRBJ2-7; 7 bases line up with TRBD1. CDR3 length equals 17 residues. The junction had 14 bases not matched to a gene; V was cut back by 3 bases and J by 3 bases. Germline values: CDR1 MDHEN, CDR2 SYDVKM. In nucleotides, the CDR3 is TGTGCCAGCAGTTTGTTTGAGGGGGCGGACTCTGGCTACGAGCAGTACTTC. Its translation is CASSLFEGADSGYEQYF. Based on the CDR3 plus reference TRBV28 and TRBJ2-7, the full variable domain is DVKVTQSSRYLVKRTGEKVFLECVQDMDHENMFWYRQDPGLGLRLIYFSYDVKMKEKGDIPEGYSVSREKKERFSLILESASTNQTSMYLCASSLFEGADSGYEQYFGPGTRLTVT.

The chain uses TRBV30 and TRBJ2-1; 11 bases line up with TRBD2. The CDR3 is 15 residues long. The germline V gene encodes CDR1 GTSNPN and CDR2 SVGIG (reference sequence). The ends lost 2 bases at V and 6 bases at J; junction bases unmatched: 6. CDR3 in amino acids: CAWSQLAGAFNEQFF. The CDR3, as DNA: TGTGCCTGGAGTCAACTAGCGGGGGCCTTCAATGAGCAGTTCTTC.

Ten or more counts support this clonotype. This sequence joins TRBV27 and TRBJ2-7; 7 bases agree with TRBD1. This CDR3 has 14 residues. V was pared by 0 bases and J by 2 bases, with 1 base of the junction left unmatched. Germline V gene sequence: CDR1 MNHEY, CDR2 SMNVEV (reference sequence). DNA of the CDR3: TGTGCCAGCAGTTTATCCCAGGGGGCCTACGAGCAGTACTTC. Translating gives CASSLSQGAYEQYF.

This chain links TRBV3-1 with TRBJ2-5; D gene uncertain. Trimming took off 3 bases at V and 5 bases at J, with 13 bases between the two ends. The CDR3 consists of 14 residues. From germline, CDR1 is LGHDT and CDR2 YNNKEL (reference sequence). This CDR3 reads CASSQVVVVETQYF. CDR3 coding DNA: TGTGCCAGCAGCCAGGTTGTTGTAGTGGAGACCCAGTACTTC.

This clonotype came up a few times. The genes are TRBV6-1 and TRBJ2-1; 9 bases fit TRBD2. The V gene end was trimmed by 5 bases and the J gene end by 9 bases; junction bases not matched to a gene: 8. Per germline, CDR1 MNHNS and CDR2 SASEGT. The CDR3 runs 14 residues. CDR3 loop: CASSLLAGFGEQFF. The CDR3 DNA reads TGTGCCAGCAGTCTGCTAGCGGGGTTCGGTGAGCAGTTCTTC.

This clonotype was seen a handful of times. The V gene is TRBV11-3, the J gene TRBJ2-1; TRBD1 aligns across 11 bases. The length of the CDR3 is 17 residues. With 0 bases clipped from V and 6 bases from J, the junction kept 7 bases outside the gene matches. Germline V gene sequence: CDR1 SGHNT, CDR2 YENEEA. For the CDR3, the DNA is TGTGCCAGCAGCTTAGATCTTTTGGGGACAGGGGGCAATGAGCAGTTCTTC. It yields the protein CASSLDLLGTGGNEQFF. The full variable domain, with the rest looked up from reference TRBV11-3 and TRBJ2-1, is EAGVVQSPRYKIIEKKQPVAFWCNPISGHNTLYWYLQNLGQGPELLIRYENEEAVDDSQLPKDRFSAERLKGVDSTLKIQPAELGDSAVYLCASSLDLLGTGGNEQFFGPGTRLTVL.

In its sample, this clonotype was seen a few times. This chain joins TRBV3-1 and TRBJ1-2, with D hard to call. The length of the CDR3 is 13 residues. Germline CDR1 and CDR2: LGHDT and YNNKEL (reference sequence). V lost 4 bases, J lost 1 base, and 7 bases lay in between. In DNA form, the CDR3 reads TGTGCCAGCAGCCCAACATATAACTATGGCTACACCTTC. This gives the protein CASSPTYNYGYTF.

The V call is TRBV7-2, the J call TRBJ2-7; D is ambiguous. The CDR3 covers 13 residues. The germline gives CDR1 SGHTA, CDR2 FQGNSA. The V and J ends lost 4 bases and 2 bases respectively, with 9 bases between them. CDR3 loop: CASSSTLTYEQYF. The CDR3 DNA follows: TGTGCCAGCAGCTCCACTCTTACCTACGAGCAGTACTTC. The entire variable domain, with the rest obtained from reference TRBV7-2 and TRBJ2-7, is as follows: GAGVSQSPSNKVTEKGKDVELRCDPISGHTALYWYRQSLGQGLEFLIYFQGNSAPDKSGLPSDRFSAERTGGSVSTLTIQRTQQEDSAVYLCASSSTLTYEQYFGPGTRLTVT.

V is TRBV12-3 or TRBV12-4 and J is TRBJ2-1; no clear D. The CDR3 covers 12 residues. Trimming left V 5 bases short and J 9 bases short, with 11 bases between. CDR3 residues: CASSRRMGEQFF. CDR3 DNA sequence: TGTGCCAGCAGTCGCAGGATGGGTGAGCAGTTCTTC.

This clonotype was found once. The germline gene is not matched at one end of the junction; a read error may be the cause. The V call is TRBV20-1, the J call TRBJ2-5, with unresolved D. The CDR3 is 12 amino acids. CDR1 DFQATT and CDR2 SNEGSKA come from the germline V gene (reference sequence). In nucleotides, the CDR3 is TGCAGTGCTAGAGATAGAGCAGAGACCCGGTACTTC. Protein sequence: CSARDRAETRYF.

This chain's CDR3 is CASSFKQGAPSTEAFF. CDR3 sequence (DNA): TGTGCCAGCAGTTTCAAACAGGGGGCCCCAAGTACTGAAGCTTTCTTT. V usage is TRBV28 and J usage is TRBJ1-1, with TRBD1 matching over 9 bases. V lost 3 bases and J lost 5; bases outside the gene matches: 10. The CDR3 has 16 amino acids. The V gene's germline CDR1 is MDHEN and CDR2 SYDVKM.

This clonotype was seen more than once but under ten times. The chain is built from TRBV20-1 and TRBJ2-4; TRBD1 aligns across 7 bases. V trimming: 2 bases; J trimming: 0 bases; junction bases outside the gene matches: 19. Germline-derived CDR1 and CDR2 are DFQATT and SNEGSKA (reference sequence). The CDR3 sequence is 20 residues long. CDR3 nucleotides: TGCAGTGCTAGACCTTCCCCGGGACAGCCTCCTTTACTAGCCAAAAACATTCAGTACTTC. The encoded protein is CSARPSPGQPPLLAKNIQYF.

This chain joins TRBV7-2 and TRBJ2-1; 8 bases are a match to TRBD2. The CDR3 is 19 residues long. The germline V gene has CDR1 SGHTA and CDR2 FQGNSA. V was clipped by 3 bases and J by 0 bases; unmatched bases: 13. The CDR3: CASSFPRGTGGSSYNEQFF. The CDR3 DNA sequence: TGTGCCAGCAGCTTCCCCCGGGGAACGGGGGGGAGCTCCTACAATGAGCAGTTCTTC.

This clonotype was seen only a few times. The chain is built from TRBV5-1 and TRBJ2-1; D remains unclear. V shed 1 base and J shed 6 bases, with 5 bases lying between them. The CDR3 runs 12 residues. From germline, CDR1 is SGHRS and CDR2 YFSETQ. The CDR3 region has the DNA TGCGCCAGCAGCTTGCGGTTCAATGAGCAGTTCTTC. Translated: CASSLRFNEQFF.

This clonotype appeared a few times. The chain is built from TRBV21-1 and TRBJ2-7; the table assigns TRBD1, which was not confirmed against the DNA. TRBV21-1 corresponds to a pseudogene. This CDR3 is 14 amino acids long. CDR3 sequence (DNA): TGTGCCAGCCCGGGACAGGGGAGGACCTACGAGCAGTACTTC. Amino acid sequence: CASPGQGRTYEQYF.